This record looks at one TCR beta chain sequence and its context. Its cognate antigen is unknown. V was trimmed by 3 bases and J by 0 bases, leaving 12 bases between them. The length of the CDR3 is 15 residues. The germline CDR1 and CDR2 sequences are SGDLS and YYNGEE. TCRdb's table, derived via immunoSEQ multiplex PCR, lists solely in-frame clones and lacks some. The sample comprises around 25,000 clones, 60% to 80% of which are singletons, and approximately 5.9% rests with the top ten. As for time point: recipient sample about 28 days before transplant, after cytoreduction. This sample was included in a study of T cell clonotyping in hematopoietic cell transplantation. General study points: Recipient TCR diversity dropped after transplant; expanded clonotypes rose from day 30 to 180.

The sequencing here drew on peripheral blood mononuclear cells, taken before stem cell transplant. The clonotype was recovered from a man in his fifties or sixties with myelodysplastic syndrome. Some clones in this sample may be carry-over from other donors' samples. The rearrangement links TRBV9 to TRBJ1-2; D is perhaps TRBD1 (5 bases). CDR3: CASSAGGKANYGYTF. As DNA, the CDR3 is TGTGCCAGCAGCGCCGGGGGGAAGGCTAACTATGGCTACACCTTC.